Presented here are 9 T cell receptor beta chains from one specimen sequenced in a study of blood T cell repertoires in COVID-19. Using immunoSEQ multiplex PCR, the repertoire was profiled, and TCRdb retains in-frame clones only, with some absent. Found here are about 160,000 clones, roughly 90% of them singletons; the top ten hold less than 8%. Material: PBMCs or T cells enriched from blood (not recorded which). The receptors were sampled from a woman aged 45-59 years who had recovered from COVID-19.

The rearrangement links TRBV11-3 to TRBJ1-2; possibly TRBD1 for D (5 bases). V was shortened by 5 bases and J by 9 bases, with 22 bases between the two germline ends. The CDR3 contains 15 residues. CDR1 is SGHNT and CDR2 is YENEEA in the germline V gene. CDR3 DNA sequence: TGTGCCAGCAGCCTAGGCCCGGGGGAAACTTATCGCTACACCTTC. As protein: CASSLGPGETYRYTF. Full variable domain (outside the CDR3, taken from reference TRBV11-3 and TRBJ1-2): EAGVVQSPRYKIIEKKQPVAFWCNPISGHNTLYWYLQNLGQGPELLIRYENEEAVDDSQLPKDRFSAERLKGVDSTLKIQPAELGDSAVYLCASSLGPGETYRYTFGSGTRLTVV.

J is TRBJ2-7 and V is TRBV4-2; TRBD2 matches at 9 bases. This CDR3 is built from 15 residues. CDR1 is LGHNA, CDR2 YNFKEQ, per germline. V trimming: 1 base; J trimming: 5 bases; junction bases outside the gene matches: 6. CDR3 residues: CASSQGTSAANEQYF. CDR3 nucleotides: TGTGCCAGCAGCCAAGGGACTAGCGCGGCCAACGAGCAGTACTTC.

This rearrangement joins TRBV11-2 to TRBJ1-4, with D perhaps matching TRBD1 (5 bases). CDR3 length: 14 amino acids. The V gene's germline CDR1 is SGHAT and CDR2 FQNNGV. V was cut by 4 bases and J by 6 bases, with 12 bases left in between. The CDR3 is CASSSGGGYEKLFF. CDR3 nucleotide sequence: TGTGCCAGCAGCTCCGGGGGAGGTTATGAAAAACTGTTTTTT.

V and J are TRBV9 and TRBJ1-4, with D possibly being TRBD1 (5 bases). V lost 3 bases, J lost 9 bases, and 15 bases lay in between. CDR3 length: 14 residues. CDR1 and CDR2 (germline): SGDLS, YYNGEE. CDR3 loop: CASSALDTSQKLFF. The CDR3, as DNA: TGTGCCAGCAGCGCCTTGGACACTTCCCAAAAACTGTTTTTT.

The chain joins TRBV7-6 to TRBJ2-5; the D gene is possibly TRBD2 (5 bases). Germline V gene lookup returns CDR1 SGHVS and CDR2 FNYEAQ. This CDR3 comprises 12 residues. V was clipped by 11 bases and J by 4 bases, with 14 bases between them. In DNA form, the CDR3 reads TGTGCCGGGGTGACTACCCTAGAGACCCAGTACTTC. Encoded protein: CAGVTTLETQYF.

The chain links TRBV5-4 to TRBJ2-7; 7 positions match TRBD2. Germline loops: CDR1 SGHNT, CDR2 YYREEE (reference sequence). The CDR3 extends over 15 amino acids. The V segment lost 1 base and the J segment 4 bases; nucleotides outside the gene matches: 8. The CDR3 coding sequence is TGTGCCAGCAGCTTGCCGGGACTAACCTTTTACGAGCAGTACTTC. Protein product: CASSLPGLTFYEQYF.

This rearrangement joins TRBV27 to TRBJ2-3; TRBD2 matches at 8 bases. The CDR3 runs 14 residues. The germline CDR1 and CDR2 sequences are MNHEY and SMNVEV (reference sequence). V lost 3 bases to trimming and J lost 1 base; unmatched junction nucleotides: 0. In DNA, the CDR3 is TGTGCCAGCAGTTTTAGCGGGGGCACAGATACGCAGTATTTT. Translation gives CASSFSGGTDTQYF.

V gene TRBV5-5 combines with J gene TRBJ1-5; 11 bases line up with TRBD1. The CDR3 has 16 residues. With 3 bases clipped from V and 6 bases from J, the junction kept 8 bases outside the gene matches. Per germline, CDR1 SGHKS and CDR2 YYEKEE (reference sequence). The CDR3 coding sequence is TGTGCCAGCAGCTCCGGACAGGGGGCTTTAAGTCAGCCCCAGCATTTT. Encoded protein: CASSSGQGALSQPQHF.

This chain links TRBV9 with TRBJ1-1; no reliable D call. The CDR3 has 13 amino acids. CDR1 and CDR2 from the germline V gene are SGDLS and YYNGEE. Trimming stripped 3 bases from V and 6 bases from J, with 12 bases between. CDR3 in amino acids: CASSEILGAEAFF. In DNA form, the CDR3 reads TGTGCCAGCAGCGAAATACTAGGCGCTGAAGCTTTCTTT. The full variable domain, its missing parts supplied by reference TRBV9 and TRBJ1-1, is DSGVTQTPKHLITATGQRVTLRCSPRSGDLSVYWYQQSLDQGLQFLIQYYNGEERAKGNILERFSAQQFPDLHSELNLSSLELGDSALYFCASSEILGAEAFFGQGTRLTVV.